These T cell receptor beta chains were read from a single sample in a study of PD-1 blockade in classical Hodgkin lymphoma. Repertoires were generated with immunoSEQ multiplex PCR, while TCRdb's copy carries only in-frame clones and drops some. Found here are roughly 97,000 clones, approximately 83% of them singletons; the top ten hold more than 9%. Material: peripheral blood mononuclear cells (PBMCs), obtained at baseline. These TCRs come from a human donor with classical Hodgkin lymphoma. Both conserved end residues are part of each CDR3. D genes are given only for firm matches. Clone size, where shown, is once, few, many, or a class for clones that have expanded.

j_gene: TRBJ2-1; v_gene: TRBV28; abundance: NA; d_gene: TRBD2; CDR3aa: CASSSLRLAGGSYNEQFF; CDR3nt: TGTGCCAGCAGTTCACTAAGACTAGCGGGAGGATCCTACAATGAGCAGTTCTTC
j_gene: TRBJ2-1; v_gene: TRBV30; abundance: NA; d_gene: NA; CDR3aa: CAWSKSLYNEQFF; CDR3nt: TGTGCCTGGAGTAAAAGTCTATACAATGAGCAGTTCTTC
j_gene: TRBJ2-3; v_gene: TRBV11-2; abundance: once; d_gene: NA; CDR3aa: CASSLVGGFSTDTQYF; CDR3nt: TGTGCCAGCAGCTTAGTCGGGGGTTTCAGCACAGATACGCAGTATTTT
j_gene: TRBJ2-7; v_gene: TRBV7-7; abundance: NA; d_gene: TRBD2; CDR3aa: CASSPGLAGAGEQYF; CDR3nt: TGTGCCAGCAGCCCAGGACTAGCGGGGGCGGGCGAGCAGTACTTC
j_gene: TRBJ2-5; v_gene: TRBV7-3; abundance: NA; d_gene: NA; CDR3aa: CASSLNEGTQYF; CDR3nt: TGTGCCAGCAGCTTAAACGAGGGGACCCAGTACTTC
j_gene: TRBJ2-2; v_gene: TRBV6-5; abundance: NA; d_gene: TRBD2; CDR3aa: CASTLLAGNTGELFF; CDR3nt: TGTGCCAGCACCCTACTAGCGGGAAACACCGGGGAGCTGTTTTTT
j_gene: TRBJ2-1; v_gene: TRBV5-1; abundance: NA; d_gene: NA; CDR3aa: CASSVGTSSYNEQFF; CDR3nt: TGCGCCAGCAGCGTCGGGACCAGCTCCTACAATGAGCAGTTCTTC
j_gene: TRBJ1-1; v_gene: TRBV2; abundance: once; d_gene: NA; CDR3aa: CASSEAWGNTEAFF; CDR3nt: TGTGCCAGCAGTGAAGCGTGGGGGAACACTGAAGCTTTCTTT
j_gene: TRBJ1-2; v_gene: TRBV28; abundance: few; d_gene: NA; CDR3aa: CASSTVGKSYGYTF; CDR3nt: TGTGCCAGCAGCACCGTGGGCAAGAGCTATGGCTACACCTTC
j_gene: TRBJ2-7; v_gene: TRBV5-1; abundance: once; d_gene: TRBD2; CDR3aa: CASSLSRGGEQYF; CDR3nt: TGCGCCAGCAGCTTGTCACGGGGGGGCGAGCAGTACTTC
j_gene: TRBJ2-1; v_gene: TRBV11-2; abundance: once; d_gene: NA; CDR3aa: CASSSLHEQFF; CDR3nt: TGTGCCAGCAGCTCCTTACATGAGCAGTTCTTC
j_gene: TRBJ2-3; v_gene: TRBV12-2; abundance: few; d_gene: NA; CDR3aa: CASRLPGLAGVNTQYF; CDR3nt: TGTGCAAGTCGCCTCCCGGGACTAGCGGGAGTTAATACGCAGTATTTT
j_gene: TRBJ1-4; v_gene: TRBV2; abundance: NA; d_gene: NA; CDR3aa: CASSAAREAREKLFF; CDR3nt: TGTGCCAGCAGCGCCGCCCGTGAGGCACGCGAAAAACTGTTTTTT
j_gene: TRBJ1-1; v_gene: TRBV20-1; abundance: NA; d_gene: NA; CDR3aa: CSARGGTEAFF; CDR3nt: TGCAGTGCTAGAGGAGGCACTGAAGCTTTCTTT
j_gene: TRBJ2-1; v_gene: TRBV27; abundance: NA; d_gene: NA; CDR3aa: CASSFSPLAEQFF; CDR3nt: TGTGCCAGCAGTTTCTCCCCTTTAGCGGAGCAGTTCTTC
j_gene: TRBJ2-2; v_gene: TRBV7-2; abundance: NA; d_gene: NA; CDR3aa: CASSFNTGELFF; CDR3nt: TGTGCCAGCAGCTTTAACACCGGGGAGCTGTTTTTT